This T cell receptor beta chain is from a study of identical twins. Study results and caveats: Memory repertoires lacked the insertion deficit that abundant cord blood beta clonotypes showed.

Germline lookup yields CDR1 SEHNR and CDR2 FQNEAQ (reference sequence). The CDR3 length is 13 residues. V dropped 5 bases and J dropped 6; count of bases not matched to a gene: 5. All donors were healthy, and all were Caucasian. Only a few counts were recorded for this clonotype. The antigen is not known. TCRdb reprocessed the 5' RACE reads via MiXCR and lists one record per CDR3 protein. The sample lists approximately 230,000 distinct CDR3 sequences; 5.5% to 7.5% were seen once. A further study also used this sample, focusing on T cells expressing NK-cell markers.

This sequence joins TRBV7-9 and TRBJ1-2; 8 bases fit TRBD1. The sample consisted of CD8+ T cells sorted from blood. This TCR came from a young woman in good health. For the CDR3, the DNA is TGTGCCAGCAGCCCGGACAGGGTTGATGGCTACACCTTC. Its translation: CASSPDRVDGYTF.